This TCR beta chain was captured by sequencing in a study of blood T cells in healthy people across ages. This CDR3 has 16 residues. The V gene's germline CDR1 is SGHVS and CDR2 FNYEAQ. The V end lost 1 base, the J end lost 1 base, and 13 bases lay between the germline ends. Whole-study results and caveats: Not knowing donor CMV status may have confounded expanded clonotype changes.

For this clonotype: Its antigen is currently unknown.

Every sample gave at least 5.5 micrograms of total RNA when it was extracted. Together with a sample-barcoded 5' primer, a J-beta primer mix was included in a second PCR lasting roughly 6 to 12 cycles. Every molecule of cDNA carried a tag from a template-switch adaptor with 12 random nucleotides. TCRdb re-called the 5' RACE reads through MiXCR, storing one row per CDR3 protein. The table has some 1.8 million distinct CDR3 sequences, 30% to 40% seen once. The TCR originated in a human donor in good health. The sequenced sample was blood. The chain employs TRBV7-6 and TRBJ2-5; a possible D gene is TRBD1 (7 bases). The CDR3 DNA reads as TGTGCCAGCAGCTTAGTTTACAGGGGACTCCAAGAGACCCAGTACTTC. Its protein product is CASSLVYRGLQETQYF.